The T cell receptor beta chain under discussion was sequenced for a study of blood T cell repertoires in COVID-19. The CDR3 is made up of 14 amino acids. Trimming cost V 1 base and J 8 bases, with 11 bases left between them. Germline V gene lookup returns CDR1 SGHVS and CDR2 FNYEAQ. Only in-frame clones appear in the TCRdb table, and some are missing; sequencing was by immunoSEQ multiplex PCR. The sample holds about 200,000 clones; roughly nine tenths are singletons and the top ten take 0.75% to 0.9%. V gene TRBV7-6 combines with J gene TRBJ1-4, with D possibly being TRBD1 (5 bases). This TCR came from a woman aged 70-85 years with acute or convalescent COVID-19. The source material was peripheral blood. The CDR3 spells CASSLGGDREKLFF. The CDR3 bases are TGTGCCAGCAGCTTAGGGGGGGACCGGGAAAAACTGTTTTTT.